These 29 T cell receptor beta chains came from one sample sequenced in a study of cytomegalovirus exposure and HLA in healthy donors. With 60 Vbeta and 13 Jbeta primers, the PCR was carried out. Generated by immunoSEQ multiplex PCR, the TCRdb table keeps only in-frame clones and is missing some. The sample shows 140,000 to 150,000 clones, roughly 71% of them seen only once. The sample was PBMCs. The receptors derive from a man under 40 in good health and CMV-seronegative.

This chain connects TRBV6-6 to TRBJ1-4; no reliable D call. This CDR3 contains 14 residues. The V and J ends lost 4 bases and 4 bases respectively, with 10 bases between them. Germline V gene data show CDR1 as MNHNY and CDR2 as SVGAGI (reference sequence). The CDR3 sequence is CASSSPGINEKLFF. CDR3 nucleotide sequence: TGTGCCAGCAGTTCCCCGGGGATTAATGAAAAACTGTTTTTT.

The CDR3 sequence is CASGLGQGRNYGYTF. The CDR3 bases are TGTGCTAGTGGTTTGGGACAGGGAAGAAACTATGGCTACACCTTC. The V and J genes are TRBV12-5 and TRBJ1-2, with 7 bases fitting TRBD1. The junction had 4 bases not matched to a gene; V was cut back by 1 base and J by 2 bases. Germline V gene sequence: CDR1 LGHNT, CDR2 FRNRAP. The CDR3 contains 15 residues.

J is TRBJ2-7 and V is TRBV5-6; D possibly corresponds to TRBD1 (6 bases). Trimming cost V 4 bases and J 6 bases, with 17 bases left between them. The CDR3 has 14 amino acids. CDR1 is SGHDT, CDR2 YYEEEE, per germline. The CDR3 DNA follows: TGTGCCAGCAGCCCCTTACTACGGACAGCCGAGCAGTACTTC. Amino acid sequence: CASSPLLRTAEQYF.

This chain links TRBV28 with TRBJ1-1; a possible D gene is TRBD1 (5 bases). CDR3 length: 13 amino acids. V lost 6 bases to trimming and J lost 0 bases, with 8 bases between them. Germline V gives CDR1 MDHEN, CDR2 SYDVKM. The CDR3 is CASRKQVNTEAFF. The CDR3 DNA follows: TGTGCCAGCAGGAAACAGGTGAACACTGAAGCTTTCTTT.

In the case of this clone: The junction shows a germline mismatch at one end, possibly a read error. The CDR3, as DNA: TGTGCCAGTAGTATCCGACTAGCGGGAGGGCGAGTGGTCTTC. Translating it yields CASSIRLAGGRVVF. V is TRBV19 and J is TRBJ2-1, with TRBD2 matching over 14 bases. Germline CDR1 is LNHDA and CDR2 is SQIVND (reference sequence). The CDR3 extends over 14 amino acids. Filled out from reference TRBV19 and TRBJ2-1, the complete variable domain reads DGGITQSPKYLFRKEGQNVTLSCEQNLNHDAMYWYRQDPGQGLRLIYYSQIVNDFQKGDIAEGYSVSREKKESFPLTVTSAQKNPTAFYLCASSIRLAGGRVVFGPGTRLTVL.

This rearrangement joins TRBV19 to TRBJ2-7, with D tentatively TRBD1 (5 bases). This CDR3 comprises 12 residues. Germline V lookup: CDR1 LNHDA, CDR2 SQIVND (reference sequence). V lost 10 bases and J lost 3, with 13 bases in between. The CDR3 loop is CATTGYNYEQYF. Here the CDR3 DNA reads TGTGCCACTACAGGCTACAACTACGAGCAGTACTTC.

V usage is TRBV7-8 and J usage is TRBJ2-3, with 10 bases fitting TRBD2. This CDR3 comprises 15 residues. Germline V CDR1 and CDR2: SGHVS, FQNEAQ. V lost 5 bases and J lost 4; bases outside the gene matches: 6. The CDR3, as DNA: TGTGCCAGCAGCCGTTCCGGGACTAGCGCAGATACGCAGTATTTT. This gives the protein CASSRSGTSADTQYF.

The gene calls are TRBV18 and TRBJ1-1, with D possibly TRBD1 on 5 matching bases. Trimming pared 3 bases from V and 0 bases from J, leaving 11 bases between. This CDR3 contains 15 residues. Germline CDR1 KGHSH, CDR2 LQKENI. CDR3 coding DNA: TGTGCCAGCTCACCCTCGACAGAAATGAACACTGAAGCTTTCTTT. Amino acids: CASSPSTEMNTEAFF.

The chain employs TRBV6-1 and TRBJ2-2; D is ambiguous. Per the germline V gene, CDR1 is MNHNS and CDR2 is SASEGT. Trimming cost V 2 bases and J 4 bases, with 5 bases left between them. The CDR3 has 13 residues. The CDR3 DNA is TGTGCCAGCAGTGAATCCCTCACCGGGGAGCTGTTTTTT. This codes for CASSESLTGELFF.

CDR3 loop: CASSTRLARTQYF. The CDR3 DNA reads TGTGCCAGCAGCACCCGACTAGCGAGGACGCAGTATTTT. The rearrangement joins TRBV9 to TRBJ2-3, with 8 bases aligning to TRBD2. Germline V gives CDR1 SGDLS, CDR2 YYNGEE. The junction had 7 bases not matched to a gene; V was cut back by 4 bases and J by 9 bases. The CDR3 extends over 13 amino acids.

The CDR3 sequence is CASSRRQGTNGYTF. CDR3 DNA: TGTGCCAGCAGCCGCCGACAGGGGACGAACGGCTACACCTTC. This chain links TRBV5-6 with TRBJ1-2, with 8 bases matching TRBD1. CDR1 is SGHDT, CDR2 YYEEEE, per germline. The CDR3 runs 14 residues. V lost 4 bases and J lost 8; bases outside the gene matches: 10.

The chain links TRBV6-1 to TRBJ2-3, with 10 bases identical to TRBD1. J lost 4 bases, V lost 4 bases, and 5 bases had no gene match. Germline loops: CDR1 MNHNS, CDR2 SASEGT. The CDR3 spans 15 residues. The CDR3 reads CASSGGTGAPDTQYF. As DNA, the CDR3 is TGTGCCAGCAGTGGGGGGACAGGGGCTCCAGATACGCAGTATTTT.

J is TRBJ1-4 and V is TRBV30, with D maybe TRBD1 (6 bases). The CDR3 contains 13 residues. CDR1 is GTSNPN and CDR2 is SVGIG in the germline V gene (reference sequence). V was pared by 4 bases and J by 1 base, with 7 bases between. CDR3 nucleotide sequence: TGTGCCTGGATAGGGGGAACTAATGAAAAACTGTTTTTT. Protein product: CAWIGGTNEKLFF. Complete variable domain (other parts from reference TRBV30 and TRBJ1-4): SQTIHQWPATLVQPVGSPLSLECTVEGTSNPNLYWYRQAAGRGLQLLFYSVGIGQISSEVPQNLSASRPQDRQFILSSKKLLLSDSGFYLCAWIGGTNEKLFFGSGTQLSVL.

This rearrangement joins TRBV5-1 to TRBJ2-3, with 9 bases aligning to TRBD2. The CDR3 loop spans 16 amino acids. After removal of 4 bases from V and 5 bases from J, the junction contained 11 bases not matched to a gene. Germline CDR1 reads SGHRS; CDR2 reads YFSETQ. The CDR3 DNA sequence: TGCGCCAGCAGCCTCCGCAGCGGGGGGTCGATAGATACGCAGTATTTT. This codes for CASSLRSGGSIDTQYF.

The chain has TRBV5-4 and TRBJ2-3; TRBD2 aligns across 7 bases. The V segment lost 0 bases and the J segment 0 bases; nucleotides outside the gene matches: 1. The CDR3 is 15 amino acids. Germline CDR1 and CDR2: SGHNT and YYREEE (reference sequence). The CDR3 is CASSLVAGSTDTQYF. The CDR3 DNA follows: TGTGCCAGCAGCTTGGTAGCGGGTAGCACAGATACGCAGTATTTT.

The V gene is TRBV7-9, the J gene TRBJ2-5; 7 bases agree with TRBD1. The CDR3 extends over 14 amino acids. Germline V lookup: CDR1 SEHNR, CDR2 FQNEAQ (reference sequence). The junction had 3 bases not matched to a gene; V was cut back by 4 bases and J by 1 base. The CDR3 region is CASSSTGAQETQYF. The CDR3 region has the DNA TGTGCCAGCAGCTCCACAGGGGCCCAAGAGACCCAGTACTTC.

J is TRBJ1-2 and V is TRBV6-4; TRBD1 agrees at 8 bases. V gave up 3 bases and J gave up 6 bases; unmatched junction bases: 3. CDR3 length: 13 amino acids. Germline lookup yields CDR1 MRHNA and CDR2 SNTAGT. CDR3 amino acids: CASSEQGVDGYTF. In nucleotides, the CDR3 is TGTGCCAGCAGTGAACAGGGGGTAGATGGCTACACCTTC.

The chain has TRBV30 and TRBJ2-5; TRBD2 might be the D (6 bases). The V gene lost 1 base and the J gene lost 5 bases, with 17 bases spanning the gap. The V gene's germline CDR1 is GTSNPN and CDR2 SVGIG (reference sequence). The CDR3 runs 15 residues. The CDR3 coding sequence is TGTGCCTGGAGTGGGTCAGCGGGCAGCTCTGAGACCCAGTACTTC. Translating it yields CAWSGSAGSSETQYF.

The chain joins TRBV5-6 to TRBJ2-5; D not certain. The CDR3 is 13 residues long. The V gene's germline CDR1 is SGHDT and CDR2 YYEEEE. The ends were cut back, 2 bases at V and 3 bases at J, with 8 bases in the middle. The CDR3 DNA reads TGTGCCAGCAGCTTTTCTACAGAAGAGACCCAGTACTTC. Translating it yields CASSFSTEETQYF.

The rearrangement joins TRBV7-9 to TRBJ2-2; TRBD2 agrees at 7 bases. Germline values: CDR1 SEHNR, CDR2 FQNEAQ (reference sequence). V lost 10 bases and J lost 4; bases outside the gene matches: 12. The CDR3 runs to 15 residues. The CDR3 loop is CATRGEGGGTGELFF. In DNA form, the CDR3 reads TGTGCCACCCGAGGGGAGGGAGGCGGCACCGGGGAGCTGTTTTTT.

V and J are TRBV30 and TRBJ1-2; D not certain. Germline V gives CDR1 GTSNPN, CDR2 SVGIG (reference sequence). The CDR3 length is 13 residues. V lost 4 bases, J lost 5 bases, and 14 bases lay in between. The CDR3 DNA is TGTGCCTGGACACTCTCAGGAATATATGGCTACACCTTC. As protein: CAWTLSGIYGYTF.

The chain has TRBV19 and TRBJ2-5, with 7 bases lining up with TRBD2. Germline V gene data show CDR1 as LNHDA and CDR2 as SQIVND (reference sequence). V dropped 3 bases and J dropped 3; count of bases not matched to a gene: 1. This CDR3 region has 13 residues. The CDR3 is CASSITSEETQYF. As DNA, the CDR3 is TGTGCCAGTAGTATCACTAGCGAAGAGACCCAGTACTTC.

The gene calls are TRBV7-2 and TRBJ2-3, with 14 nucleotides matching TRBD2. Germline CDR1 reads SGHTA; CDR2 reads FQGNSA. V shed 5 bases, J shed 5 bases, and the junction held 15 bases outside the gene matches. This CDR3 comprises 19 residues. CDR3 DNA: TGTGCCAGCAGCCTCCCAGGACTAGCGGGGGGCCAATTCCAAGATACGCAGTATTTT. Its protein product is CASSLPGLAGGQFQDTQYF.

The V call is TRBV7-9, the J call TRBJ1-6; 8 bases are a match to TRBD1. Germline CDR1 SEHNR, CDR2 FQNEAQ (reference sequence). V lost 5 bases, J lost 8 bases, and 8 bases stayed unmatched. The CDR3 is made up of 15 amino acids. In nucleotides, the CDR3 is TGTGCCAGCAGCGGCCCAGGGGGCAGTGATTCACCCCTCCACTTT. Translated: CASSGPGGSDSPLHF.

This clone appeared once. The J gene is TRBJ1-1, the V gene TRBV7-2; D possibly corresponds to TRBD1 (6 bases). From germline, CDR1 is SGHTA and CDR2 FQGNSA. V lost 5 bases and J lost 1, with 11 bases in between. The CDR3 has 14 residues. The CDR3 region has the DNA TGTGCCAGCAGCATAAACAGGGCGAACACTGAAGCTTTCTTT. It codes for CASSINRANTEAFF.

This clone was detected once. V usage is TRBV28 and J usage is TRBJ2-7, with D tentatively TRBD1 (5 bases). V lost 8 bases, J lost 2 bases, and 25 bases lay in between. This CDR3 is 17 amino acids long. From germline, CDR1 is MDHEN and CDR2 SYDVKM. CDR3 region: CASFTLFGHRVPYEQYF. CDR3 bases: TGTGCCAGCTTTACGTTATTCGGACACCGGGTACCCTACGAGCAGTACTTC.

The CDR3 reads CASSLGLAGVDLETQYF. For the CDR3, the DNA is TGTGCCAGCAGCTTAGGGTTAGCGGGAGTTGATTTAGAGACCCAGTACTTC. The rearrangement links TRBV7-2 to TRBJ2-5; 9 bases match TRBD2. V trimming: 1 base; J trimming: 4 bases; junction bases outside the gene matches: 10. In germline, CDR1 is SGHTA, CDR2 FQGNSA. The CDR3 runs 17 residues.

The chain joins TRBV5-8 to TRBJ2-1; weak D call: TRBD1 (6 bases). Trimming removed 0 bases at V and 4 bases at J, with 11 bases between. Germline values: CDR1 SGHTS, CDR2 YDEGEE. The CDR3 consists of 15 residues. The CDR3, as DNA: TGTGCCAGCAGCTTGGGTACAGGGAAATACAATGAGCAGTTCTTC. This gives the protein CASSLGTGKYNEQFF. Together with reference TRBV5-8 and TRBJ2-1, the CDR3 gives the full variable domain: EAGVTQSPTHLIKTRGQQATLRCSPISGHTSVYWYQQALGLGLQFLLWYDEGEERNRGNFPPRFSGRQFPNYSSELNVNALELEDSALYLCASSLGTGKYNEQFFGPGTRLTVL.

CDR3 in amino acids: CASSMGLGDNEQFF. The CDR3 bases are TGTGCCAGTAGTATGGGACTGGGGGACAATGAGCAGTTCTTC. The V and J genes are TRBV19 and TRBJ2-1, with D tentatively TRBD2 (6 bases). Germline values: CDR1 LNHDA, CDR2 SQIVND (reference sequence). This CDR3 region has 14 residues. V gave up 3 bases and J gave up 5 bases, with 11 bases separating them.